The present TCR beta chain was sequenced within a study of T cell responses to AZD1222 COVID-19 vaccine. The germline V gene encodes CDR1 SGHTA and CDR2 FQGNSA. Trimming stripped 1 base from V and 9 bases from J, with 13 bases between. This CDR3 is 15 amino acids long. The table came from immunoSEQ multiplex PCR; TCRdb's copy has only in-frame clones and leaves some out. The sample has about 72,000 clones, roughly 84% seen once. Study outcomes and limitations: The number of AZD1222 recipients seropositive at baseline was only 5 to 7. Spike-specific TCR repertoires showed rising breadth and depth after two AZD1222 doses. Regions 160-218 and 743-854 held dominance among vaccine-associated CD4 TCRs, which spanned spike.

A remark on this clone: Antigen unknown.

This chain uses TRBV7-2 with TRBJ1-6; D remains unclear. The receptor was isolated from an adult in good health. Sequences were derived from peripheral blood, sampled on day 0 of AZD1222 vaccination. In nucleotides, the CDR3 is TGTGCCAGCAGCTTAGGCCCAGACCGGGGTTCACCCCTCCACTTT. It yields the protein CASSLGPDRGSPLHF.